Below, 25 T cell receptor beta chains from the same sample are listed, as sequenced in a study of post-analysis software for immune sequencing data. General study results and limits: TRBV segments more frequent in patients than in controls numbered five and included TRBV5-6, TRBV5-1 and TRBV20-1.

Each TCR beta cDNA library carried unique molecular identifiers. TCRdb itself ran the PCR reads through MiXCR, one entry per CDR3 protein. This table holds hundreds of thousands of distinct CDR3 sequences, 25% to 30% found once. Their antigens are not known. The sequenced sample consisted of blood. Every receptor here comes from a girl aged 10 to 17 with multiple sclerosis.

The CDR3: CATSDPGRTSGTQYF. In DNA, the CDR3 is TGTGCCACCAGTGACCCCGGCCGGACCAGCGGGACCCAGTACTTC. The chain carries TRBV24-1 and TRBJ2-7; a weak D match, TRBD2 (5 bases). The J call could be wrong; TRBJ2-5 is a better fit for the DNA end. Germline-derived CDR1 and CDR2 are KGHDR and SFDVKD. The CDR3 is 15 residues long.

Concerning this clonotype itself: This may be a read error, as it is one base from a much larger clone. V is TRBV12-3 or TRBV12-4 and J is TRBJ2-1, with 8 bases identical to TRBD1. This CDR3 spans 15 amino acids. The CDR3 DNA reads TGTGCCGGCAGGACCGGGACAGGCCCCTACAATGAGCAGTTCTTC. This gives the protein CAGRTGTGPYNEQFF.

In this sample, this clonotype turned up a few times. Here the CDR3 DNA reads TGTGCCAGCAGTCACAGGGGGCGCTTCGACGAGCAGTACTTC. This translates into CASSHRGRFDEQYF. The chain has TRBV7-9 and TRBJ2-7; 9 nucleotides align to TRBD1. Germline V CDR1 and CDR2: SEHNR, FQNEAQ (reference sequence). The CDR3 is 14 amino acids. The V and J ends lost 6 bases and 5 bases, in that order; junction bases with no gene match: 8.

A remark on this clonotype: One junction end disagrees with the germline gene, perhaps due to a read error. V usage is TRBV4-1 and J usage is TRBJ2-7, with 7 bases matching TRBD2. The end of the DNA fits TRBJ2-4 better, so the J call may be wrong. The CDR3 contains 18 residues. CDR1 MGHRA and CDR2 YSYEKL come from the germline V gene. In DNA, the CDR3 is TGCGTCAGCAGCCAAGGGCTAGCGGCGACACTAGCCAAAAACATTCAGTACTTC. It specifies CVSSQGLAATLAKNIQYF.

This clonotype was recorded a few times. The rearrangement joins TRBV24-1 to TRBJ2-5, with 7 bases fitting TRBD2. Per the germline V gene, CDR1 is KGHDR and CDR2 is SFDVKD. V shed 5 bases, J shed 3 bases, and the junction held 11 bases outside the gene matches. The CDR3 has 16 amino acids. The CDR3 bases are TGTGCCACCAGTGCGAACCGCGGGGGTTCCGAAGAGACCCAGTACTTC. Its protein is CATSANRGGSEETQYF.

This clonotype was recorded a few times. The gene calls are TRBV2 and TRBJ2-1; 11 bases align to TRBD2. CDR1 is SNHLY and CDR2 is FYNNEI in the germline V gene. This CDR3 is 15 amino acids long. V gave up 7 bases and J gave up 7 bases; unmatched junction bases: 9. CDR3 in amino acids: CASNGGLAAINEQFF. The DNA of the CDR3 is TGTGCCAGCAATGGGGGACTAGCGGCAATTAATGAGCAGTTCTTC.

The table lists this clonotype with a few counts. The chain links TRBV3-1 to TRBJ1-1, with D tentatively TRBD1 (6 bases). V gave up 0 bases and J gave up 4 bases, with 9 bases separating them. Germline CDR1 reads LGHDT; CDR2 reads YNNKEL (reference sequence). The CDR3 consists of 14 residues. The CDR3 DNA sequence: TGTGCCAGCAGCCAAGAGGGGGCGGGCACTGAAGCTTTCTTT. Protein product: CASSQEGAGTEAFF.

V gene TRBV29-1 combines with J gene TRBJ2-3, with a possible D match to TRBD2 (5 bases). The CDR3 covers 12 residues. The germline CDR1 and CDR2 sequences are SQVTM and ANQGSEA. V was clipped by 5 bases and J by 1 base, with 7 bases between them. DNA for the CDR3: TGCAGCGTTCAAGCGGGCACAGATACGCAGTATTTT. This codes for CSVQAGTDTQYF.

This chain links TRBV28 with TRBJ2-7; D possibly corresponds to TRBD2 (6 bases). The CDR3 is 15 amino acids. From germline, CDR1 is MDHEN and CDR2 SYDVKM. V dropped 3 bases and J dropped 9 bases, with 21 bases sitting between them. The CDR3 DNA sequence: TGTGCCAGCAGTTTGGGGGGTTGGTCTCTAGACGGGCAGTACTTC. Encoded protein: CASSLGGWSLDGQYF.

This chain uses TRBV14 with TRBJ2-7; 7 bases fit TRBD2. The CDR3 spans 15 residues. V shed 0 bases, J shed 6 bases, and the junction held 8 bases outside the gene matches. Germline loops: CDR1 SGHDN, CDR2 FVKESK. CDR3 bases: TGTGCCAGCAGCCAAGATTCAGGACTAGTCCGCGAGCAGTACTTC. Amino acids: CASSQDSGLVREQYF. The full variable domain, its missing parts supplied by reference TRBV14 and TRBJ2-7, is EAGVTQFPSHSVIEKGQTVTLRCDPISGHDNLYWYRRVMGKEIKFLLHFVKESKQDESGMPNNRFLAERTGGTYSTLKVQPAELEDSGVYFCASSQDSGLVREQYFGPGTRLTVT.

The V and J genes are TRBV6-5 and TRBJ1-1; 8 nucleotides align to TRBD1. V dropped 7 bases and J dropped 4; count of bases not matched to a gene: 11. The CDR3 sequence is 15 residues long. Germline assignment: CDR1 MNHEY and CDR2 SVGAGI. The CDR3 spells CASTRKPTGATEAFF. DNA of the CDR3: TGTGCCAGCACACGAAAACCGACAGGGGCCACTGAAGCTTTCTTT.

The rearrangement links TRBV29-1 to TRBJ1-1; tentative D call: TRBD1 (5 bases). Per the germline V gene, CDR1 is SQVTM and CDR2 is ANQGSEA. V shed 5 bases and J shed 8 bases, with 15 bases lying between them. CDR3 length: 12 residues. For the CDR3, the DNA is TGCAGCGTTAAGAGGGGTCTCAACGAAGCTTTCTTT. Its protein product is CSVKRGLNEAFF. Full variable domain (missing parts from reference TRBV29-1 and TRBJ1-1): SAVISQKPSRDICQRGTSLTIQCQVDSQVTMMFWYRQQPGQSLTLIATANQGSEATYESGFVIDKFPISRPNLTFSTLTVSNMSPEDSSIYLCSVKRGLNEAFFGQGTRLTVV.

This chain links TRBV11-1 with TRBJ1-2; TRBD1 might be the D (6 bases). Per the germline V gene, CDR1 is SGHAT and CDR2 is FQDESV (reference sequence). The length of the CDR3 is 14 residues. Trimming stripped 1 base from V and 4 bases from J, with 10 bases between. The CDR3 here is CASSLGQDTYGYTF. As DNA, the CDR3 is TGTGCCAGCAGCTTAGGACAGGATACCTATGGCTACACCTTC.

This clonotype came up a few times. V usage is TRBV29-1 and J usage is TRBJ2-1, with TRBD1 identical over 9 bases. The CDR3 is 16 residues long. The V gene end was trimmed by 5 bases and the J gene end by 2 bases; junction bases not matched to a gene: 10. Looked up from germline, CDR1 is SQVTM and CDR2 is ANQGSEA. The CDR3 DNA sequence: TGCAGCGTTAAACAAGGGACAGGGCACACCTACAATGAGCAGTTCTTC. Protein product: CSVKQGTGHTYNEQFF.

DNA for the CDR3: TGTGCCAGCTCACCGGTTCCATCAACTAATGAAAAACTGTTTTTT. Translating it yields CASSPVPSTNEKLFF. The chain carries TRBV18 and TRBJ1-4; D gene ambiguous. With 3 bases removed from V and 0 bases from J, the gap between germline ends came to 8 bases. This CDR3 is built from 15 residues. Germline CDR1 is KGHSH and CDR2 is LQKENI.

This clonotype occurred many times. The gene calls are TRBV29-1 and TRBJ2-1, with TRBD1 identical over 9 bases. CDR1 is SQVTM, CDR2 ANQGSEA, per germline. V trimming: 4 bases; J trimming: 8 bases; junction bases outside the gene matches: 6. The CDR3 length is 13 residues. CDR3 amino acids: CSVGQGGGDEQFF. CDR3 nucleotides: TGCAGCGTTGGACAGGGGGGCGGTGATGAGCAGTTCTTC.

This clonotype appeared a few times. This chain connects TRBV25-1 to TRBJ2-5, with a tentative D call TRBD1 (6 bases). V lost 8 bases and J lost 1, with 17 bases in between. The CDR3 is 15 residues long. Per germline, CDR1 MGHDK and CDR2 SYGVNS. The CDR3 spells CASGRQGQPQETQYF. The CDR3 coding sequence is TGTGCCAGCGGCCGCCAGGGGCAGCCCCAAGAGACCCAGTACTTC.

This clonotype was seen only a few times. J is TRBJ1-1 and V is TRBV29-1; D gene unclear. In germline, CDR1 is SQVTM, CDR2 ANQGSEA. Trimming shortened V by 3 bases and J by 1 base, and 6 bases separated the two germline ends. CDR3 length: 12 amino acids. CDR3 region: CSVDSGNTEAFF. The CDR3 DNA is TGCAGCGTTGACTCCGGGAACACTGAAGCTTTCTTT. Variable domain in full (rest from reference TRBV29-1 and TRBJ1-1): SAVISQKPSRDICQRGTSLTIQCQVDSQVTMMFWYRQQPGQSLTLIATANQGSEATYESGFVIDKFPISRPNLTFSTLTVSNMSPEDSSIYLCSVDSGNTEAFFGQGTRLTVV.

V usage is TRBV6-5 and J usage is TRBJ1-4, with 11 bases fitting TRBD1. Per germline, CDR1 MNHEY and CDR2 SVGAGI. The CDR3 is 18 residues long. The trim removed 2 bases at V and 3 bases at J, leaving 8 bases unmatched. In DNA, the CDR3 is TGTGCCAGCAGTTACGTAGGACAGGGGGCGTCGGCTAATGAAAAACTGTTTTTT. This encodes CASSYVGQGASANEKLFF.

This clonotype came up a few times. The chain has TRBV29-1 and TRBJ2-3, with 7 bases matching TRBD1. The germline gives CDR1 SQVTM, CDR2 ANQGSEA. This CDR3 is built from 12 residues. With V trimmed by 7 bases and J by 4 bases, 5 bases remained unmatched. The CDR3 region has the DNA TGCAGCGACCGACAGGGTTCAGATACGCAGTATTTT. Protein product: CSDRQGSDTQYF.

This clonotype was recorded at least ten times. The chain employs TRBV29-1 and TRBJ2-5, with TRBD1 matching 9 bases. The CDR3 runs to 11 residues. Losses at the gene ends were 7 bases for V and 11 bases for J; bases not matched to a gene: 8. Germline CDR1 is SQVTM and CDR2 is ANQGSEA. CDR3 region: CSARTGERQYF. DNA of the CDR3: TGCAGCGCCCGGACAGGGGAAAGACAGTACTTC.

The chain has TRBV18 and TRBJ2-7, with 10 bases matching TRBD1. The V gene's germline CDR1 is KGHSH and CDR2 LQKENI. Losses at the gene ends were 0 bases for V and 3 bases for J; bases not matched to a gene: 2. This CDR3 is 15 amino acids long. Here the CDR3 DNA reads TGTGCCAGCTCACCACCCGACAGGGGGCTCTACGAGCAGTACTTC. This sequence encodes CASSPPDRGLYEQYF.

This sequence joins TRBV6-1 and TRBJ1-5, with TRBD1 matching 10 bases. The germline gives CDR1 MNHNS, CDR2 SASEGT. V trimming: 7 bases; J trimming: 2 bases; junction bases outside the gene matches: 11. The CDR3 length is 17 residues. DNA for the CDR3: TGTGCCAGCACCCGGGGGACAGGGGTTATCGGCAATCAGCCCCAGCATTTT. Its protein is CASTRGTGVIGNQPQHF.

The V gene is TRBV3-1, the J gene TRBJ2-5; 10 bases are a match to TRBD2. The J call may be mistaken, given a closer DNA end match to TRBJ2-7. Germline CDR1 LGHDT, CDR2 YNNKEL (reference sequence). CDR3 length: 13 residues. CDR3 sequence (DNA): TGTGCCAGCAGAAGCGGGGGGGCCGTCGAGCAGTACTTC. Translation: CASRSGGAVEQYF.

V usage is TRBV4-3 and J usage is TRBJ1-6; D is undetermined. The CDR3 is 15 residues long. V lost 0 bases, J lost 13 bases, and 16 bases lay in between. Germline CDR1 and CDR2: LGHNA and YSLEER. CDR3 DNA: TGCGCCAGCAGCCAAGATCAGGCCAGGCTCTCCCCCCTCCACTTT. Protein sequence: CASSQDQARLSPLHF.